The 28 T cell receptor beta chains below come from one sample, sequenced in a study of T cell responses to AZD1222 COVID-19 vaccine. The table came from immunoSEQ multiplex PCR; TCRdb's copy has only in-frame clones and leaves some out. The sample has under 200,000 clones; roughly 92% are singletons. The specimen comprised peripheral blood, sampled on day 0 of AZD1222 vaccination. All receptors derive from an adult in good health.

The chain couples TRBV2 to TRBJ1-4; 10 bases fit TRBD1. The CDR3 totals 14 residues. Germline V gives CDR1 SNHLY, CDR2 FYNNEI. With V trimmed by 6 bases and J by 7 bases, 5 bases remained unmatched. The CDR3 coding sequence is TGTGCCAGCAGCGGGACAGGGGTGACTGAAAAACTGTTTTTT. It translates to CASSGTGVTEKLFF. The complete variable domain, with remaining parts taken from reference TRBV2 and TRBJ1-4, reads EPEVTQTPSHQVTQMGQEVILRCVPISNHLYFYWYRQILGQKVEFLVSFYNNEISEKSEIFDDQFSVERPDGSNFTLKIRSTKLEDSAMYFCASSGTGVTEKLFFGSGTQLSVL.

The CDR3 bases are TGTGCCAGCAGAGACAGGGGTAGAGCTGAAGCTTTCTTT. Translation gives CASRDRGRAEAFF. The chain is built from TRBV28 and TRBJ1-1, with 8 bases fitting TRBD1. CDR1 and CDR2 (germline): MDHEN, SYDVKM. Unmatched junction bases numbered 6, after V lost 6 bases and J lost 6 bases. This CDR3 region has 13 residues.

The chain uses TRBV19 and TRBJ1-5; D might be TRBD1 (6 bases). This CDR3 spans 14 amino acids. From germline, CDR1 is LNHDA and CDR2 SQIVND (reference sequence). The V gene lost 9 bases and the J gene lost 4 bases, with 16 bases spanning the gap. CDR3 loop: CASNPDRFNQPQHF. The CDR3 DNA reads TGTGCCAGCAATCCGGACAGATTTAATCAGCCCCAGCATTTT. The full variable domain, with the rest looked up from reference TRBV19 and TRBJ1-5, is DGGITQSPKYLFRKEGQNVTLSCEQNLNHDAMYWYRQDPGQGLRLIYYSQIVNDFQKGDIAEGYSVSREKKESFPLTVTSAQKNPTAFYLCASNPDRFNQPQHFGDGTRLSIL.

V is TRBV18 and J is TRBJ1-2; no firm D call. V lost 2 bases and J 2 bases, leaving 12 bases between the germline ends. The CDR3 sequence is 15 residues long. Germline values: CDR1 KGHSH, CDR2 LQKENI. CDR3 nucleotide sequence: TGTGCCAGCTCACCAGGGGTAATTGCCAACTATGGCTACACCTTC. Translating gives CASSPGVIANYGYTF.

The chain combines TRBV6-6 with TRBJ1-3; D is unclear. CDR1 is MNHNY, CDR2 SVGAGI, per germline (reference sequence). V was shortened by 6 bases and J by 4 bases, with 13 bases between the two germline ends. The CDR3 runs to 14 residues. The CDR3 is CASRPPSGGNTIYF. CDR3 bases: TGTGCCAGCAGACCCCCCTCGGGCGGAAACACCATATATTTT.

The chain carries TRBV12-3 or TRBV12-4 and TRBJ1-5; no clear D gene. This CDR3 spans 12 amino acids. V was pared by 7 bases and J by 6 bases, with 10 bases between. As DNA, the CDR3 is TGTGCCAGCACCCAACCGGGTCAGCCCCAGCATTTT. Translation: CASTQPGQPQHF.

V gene TRBV6-5 combines with J gene TRBJ1-5, with D hard to call. CDR1 MNHEY and CDR2 SVGAGI come from the germline V gene. Trimming removed 8 bases from V and 2 bases from J, with 13 bases in between. The CDR3 contains 14 residues. This CDR3 is CASALGRGNQPQHF. CDR3 sequence (DNA): TGTGCCAGCGCCCTCGGAAGGGGCAATCAGCCCCAGCATTTT.

The chain employs TRBV24-1 and TRBJ2-2, with D possibly TRBD1 on 6 matching bases. The CDR3 sequence is 19 residues long. Between the trimmed V and J ends, which lost 4 bases and 1 base, there was a span of 21 bases. Germline V gives CDR1 KGHDR, CDR2 SFDVKD. The DNA for the CDR3 is TGTGCCACCAGTGACCGCTGGAAGAGCCCAGGGGTGAACACCGGGGAGCTGTTTTTT. Protein sequence: CATSDRWKSPGVNTGELFF.

This chain links TRBV6-5 with TRBJ1-1; D remains ambiguous. The CDR3 is made up of 13 amino acids. The ends were cut back, 5 bases at V and 4 bases at J, with 11 bases in the middle. Looked up from germline, CDR1 is MNHEY and CDR2 is SVGAGI. The CDR3 coding sequence is TGTGCCAGCAGTCAGAGGACCCCCACTGAAGCTTTCTTT. This sequence encodes CASSQRTPTEAFF.

This clone came up once. The chain employs TRBV28 and TRBJ1-1, with a possible D match to TRBD1 (5 bases). Germline CDR1 reads MDHEN; CDR2 reads SYDVKM. The V and J ends lost 6 bases and 5 bases respectively, with 13 bases between them. CDR3 length: 13 residues. This CDR3 reads CASSRGVATEAFF. The CDR3 DNA reads TGTGCCAGCAGCCGGGGGGTTGCAACTGAAGCTTTCTTT.

CDR3 nucleotides: TGTGCCAGTAGTATCTCCGGGACAGGGACCTACGAGCAGTACTTC. This translates into CASSISGTGTYEQYF. The V call is TRBV19, the J call TRBJ2-7, with TRBD1 matching 9 bases. Germline V lookup: CDR1 LNHDA, CDR2 SQIVND (reference sequence). The CDR3 runs 15 residues. The V gene end was trimmed by 3 bases and the J gene end by 2 bases; junction bases not matched to a gene: 5.

V usage is TRBV27 and J usage is TRBJ1-1; D is perhaps TRBD1 (6 bases). V dropped 5 bases and J dropped 7 bases, with 14 bases sitting between them. The germline V gene has CDR1 MNHEY and CDR2 SMNVEV (reference sequence). The CDR3 has 13 amino acids. CDR3 coding DNA: TGTGCCAGCAGTCAGACAGGAACAAGTGAAGCTTTCTTT. It specifies CASSQTGTSEAFF.

The chain is built from TRBV29-1 and TRBJ1-2; 7 bases align to TRBD1. The CDR3 totals 15 residues. V lost 8 bases, J lost 7 bases, and 19 bases stayed unmatched. Germline V gives CDR1 SQVTM, CDR2 ANQGSEA. CDR3 bases: TGCAGCACGCGGAGGGACAGCCACCCTCTGGGTGGCTACACCTTC. As protein: CSTRRDSHPLGGYTF.

The chain combines TRBV6-5 with TRBJ1-5; unclear D gene. The CDR3 extends over 13 amino acids. The germline CDR1 and CDR2 sequences are MNHEY and SVGAGI. V gave up 2 bases and J gave up 4 bases, with 6 bases separating them. This chain's CDR3 is CASSYRMNQPQHF. The DNA of the CDR3 is TGTGCCAGCAGTTACCGGATGAATCAGCCCCAGCATTTT.

V gene TRBV5-1 combines with J gene TRBJ1-4; D is unclear. CDR1 and CDR2 (germline): SGHRS, YFSETQ. This CDR3 comprises 14 residues. V was shortened by 0 bases and J by 8 bases, with 11 bases between the two germline ends. CDR3 in amino acids: CASSLEGGKEKLFF. DNA of the CDR3: TGCGCCAGCAGCTTGGAGGGTGGGAAGGAAAAACTGTTTTTT. The variable domain in full, with the rest retrieved from reference TRBV5-1 and TRBJ1-4, is KAGVTQTPRYLIKTRGQQVTLSCSPISGHRSVSWYQQTPGQGLQFLFEYFSETQRNKGNFPGRFSGRQFSNSRSEMNVSTLELGDSALYLCASSLEGGKEKLFFGSGTQLSVL.

The V call is TRBV5-1, the J call TRBJ1-2, with D possibly matching TRBD1 (5 bases). The V end was cut by 4 bases, the J end by 5 bases, with 21 bases between. The CDR3 covers 16 residues. CDR1 and CDR2 (germline): SGHRS, YFSETQ. The CDR3 sequence is CASSTGRSGREYGYTF. CDR3 in DNA: TGCGCCAGCAGCACGGGACGATCCGGCCGGGAGTATGGCTACACCTTC. Full variable domain (remainder filled in from reference TRBV5-1 and TRBJ1-2): KAGVTQTPRYLIKTRGQQVTLSCSPISGHRSVSWYQQTPGQGLQFLFEYFSETQRNKGNFPGRFSGRQFSNSRSEMNVSTLELGDSALYLCASSTGRSGREYGYTFGSGTRLTVV.

This sequence joins TRBV4-1 and TRBJ2-1; 10 bases match TRBD1. The CDR3 runs to 14 residues. With V trimmed by 1 base and J by 15 bases, 9 bases remained unmatched. Germline V lookup: CDR1 MGHRA, CDR2 YSYEKL. The CDR3 region has the DNA TGCGCCAGCAGCCAAGCTGAGGGACAGGGGTTGTGGTTCTTC. The encoded protein is CASSQAEGQGLWFF.

The J gene is TRBJ1-1, the V gene TRBV5-1, with a tentative D call TRBD1 (5 bases). V was clipped by 7 bases and J by 3 bases, with 16 bases between them. The CDR3 is 14 residues long. The germline gives CDR1 SGHRS, CDR2 YFSETQ. The CDR3: CASGQGGGDTEAFF. The CDR3 DNA sequence: TGCGCCAGCGGGCAGGGAGGAGGGGACACTGAAGCTTTCTTT. The variable domain in full, with the rest retrieved from reference TRBV5-1 and TRBJ1-1, is KAGVTQTPRYLIKTRGQQVTLSCSPISGHRSVSWYQQTPGQGLQFLFEYFSETQRNKGNFPGRFSGRQFSNSRSEMNVSTLELGDSALYLCASGQGGGDTEAFFGQGTRLTVV.

The genes are TRBV27 and TRBJ2-7, with 9 bases aligning to TRBD1. The CDR3 is 14 amino acids. Looked up from germline, CDR1 is MNHEY and CDR2 is SMNVEV (reference sequence). The ends lost 4 bases at V and 3 bases at J; junction bases unmatched: 4. The CDR3 region is CASSSRDRVYEQYF. CDR3 sequence (DNA): TGTGCCAGCAGTTCACGGGACAGGGTCTACGAGCAGTACTTC.

The chain combines TRBV10-1 with TRBJ2-7, with D unresolved. CDR1 and CDR2 (germline): WNHNN, SYGVQD (reference sequence). With 0 bases removed from V and 3 bases from J, the gap between germline ends came to 12 bases. The CDR3 totals 15 residues. The CDR3 DNA follows: TGCGCCAGCAGTGAGTCGGCAGGCTCCCGCTACGAGCAGTACTTC. It translates to CASSESAGSRYEQYF.

This rearrangement joins TRBV6-5 to TRBJ1-4, with D tentatively TRBD1 (6 bases). Per germline, CDR1 MNHEY and CDR2 SVGAGI. CDR3 size: 13 residues. In nucleotides, the CDR3 is TGTGCGGCAGGGGAGAACGTCTTTGAAAAACTGTTTTTT. It specifies CAAGENVFEKLFF.

The chain recombines TRBV9 with TRBJ1-2, with a possible D match to TRBD1 (6 bases). Germline V gene data show CDR1 as SGDLS and CDR2 as YYNGEE. The CDR3 length is 15 residues. V was trimmed by 2 bases and J by 3 bases, leaving 14 bases between them. The CDR3 DNA sequence: TGTGCCAGCAGCGTGGACCCGGAGGGGGACTATGGCTACACCTTC. As protein: CASSVDPEGDYGYTF.

The chain combines TRBV2 with TRBJ2-1, with 11 positions matching TRBD2. Trimming cost V 2 bases and J 3 bases; bases outside gene matches: 3. Germline assignment: CDR1 SNHLY and CDR2 FYNNEI. The CDR3 is 16 amino acids. This CDR3 reads CASSETGTSGYNEQFF. The CDR3 DNA sequence: TGTGCCAGCAGTGAAACCGGGACTAGCGGCTACAATGAGCAGTTCTTC.

V gene TRBV18 combines with J gene TRBJ2-7, with a weak D call TRBD2 (5 bases). Between the trimmed V and J ends, which lost 5 bases and 7 bases, there was a span of 18 bases. The V gene's germline CDR1 is KGHSH and CDR2 LQKENI. The CDR3 is 14 amino acids. In DNA form, the CDR3 reads TGTGCCAGCTCAACATCCGGGGTCCCTGGGGAGCAGTACTTC. The encoded protein is CASSTSGVPGEQYF.

The V gene is TRBV5-4, the J gene TRBJ2-1; tentatively, D is TRBD2 (6 bases). Per germline, CDR1 SGHNT and CDR2 YYREEE (reference sequence). The CDR3 is 14 amino acids. V lost 0 bases and J 5 bases, leaving 9 bases between the germline ends. As DNA, the CDR3 is TGTGCCAGCAGCTTGGAACTAGCTAACAATGAGCAGTTCTTC. This gives the protein CASSLELANNEQFF.

This sequence joins TRBV27 and TRBJ2-1, with 8 positions matching TRBD2. CDR1 MNHEY and CDR2 SMNVEV come from the germline V gene (reference sequence). CDR3 length: 14 residues. V dropped 6 bases and J dropped 4; count of bases not matched to a gene: 5. CDR3 protein: CASRLSGGYNEQFF. CDR3 sequence (DNA): TGTGCCAGCAGGCTGAGCGGGGGATACAATGAGCAGTTCTTC.

In its sample, this clone was seen once. V is TRBV30 and J is TRBJ1-6; D remains ambiguous. CDR3 length: 11 amino acids. Per germline, CDR1 GTSNPN and CDR2 SVGIG (reference sequence). The germline V and J ends were trimmed by 3 bases and 6 bases, with 3 bases remaining between them. The CDR3 bases are TGTGCCTGGAGCGGTAATTCACCCCTCCACTTT. Translation: CAWSGNSPLHF.

The chain uses TRBV5-5 and TRBJ1-2; no clear D gene. The V gene's germline CDR1 is SGHKS and CDR2 YYEKEE (reference sequence). V lost 2 bases and J lost 2, with 13 bases in between. This CDR3 spans 15 amino acids. The CDR3 nucleotides are TGTGCCAGCAGCTTCCAGGTGCTGGGAAACTATGGCTACACCTTC. This codes for CASSFQVLGNYGYTF.